A selection of T cell receptor beta chains follows, all from one sample in a study of blood T cells in healthy people across ages. TCRdb reprocessed the 5' RACE reads with MiXCR, giving one entry per CDR3 protein. Of nearly 800,000 distinct CDR3 sequences detected, 25% appear once; the ten largest clones hold under 4.5%. The same sample was also used in a study of T cells of mothers and their children.

Sequences were obtained from blood. These receptors all stem from a boy between 5 and 17 years old in good health. Both conserved end residues are part of each CDR3. Each record gives: clone size, D gene, V gene, J gene, CDR3 DNA, CDR3 protein. D genes are given only for firm matches. Part of the rows lack a size; the others show once, few, many or a class for expanded clones.

>-|TRBD1|TRBV28|TRBJ1-5
TGTGCCAGCATACAGGGGCCCTATCAGCCCCAGCATTTT
CASIQGPYQPQHF
>-|TRBD1|TRBV5-1|TRBJ2-2
TGCGCCAGCAGCTTGGTCCCTGCAACAGGGGCCGGGGAGCTGTTTTTT
CASSLVPATGAGELFF
>few|-|TRBV5-1|TRBJ2-1
TGCGCCAGCAGCTTGGCGGGACAACGCAATGAGCAGTTCTTC
CASSLAGQRNEQFF
>-|TRBD2|TRBV28|TRBJ2-3
TGTGCCAGCAGTTTAGGTGCGGGAGGGAGCACAGATACGCAGTATTTT
CASSLGAGGSTDTQYF
>few|-|TRBV7-8|TRBJ2-2
TGTGCCAGCAGCTCAACCAGGGGGGGGATTCACGGGGAGCTGTTTTTT
CASSSTRGGIHGELFF
>-|-|TRBV4-2|TRBJ2-7
TGTGCCAGCAGCCAAACAGGGTTTTACGAGCAGTACTTC
CASSQTGFYEQYF
>few|TRBD1|TRBV7-2|TRBJ1-6
TGTGCCAGCAGCCCTGGCCCGGGACAGAATAATTCACCCCTCCACTTT
CASSPGPGQNNSPLHF
>-|-|TRBV29-1|TRBJ2-7
TGCAGCGCCCCCTTACCATCAGGGGAGCAGTACTTC
CSAPLPSGEQYF
>-|TRBD1|TRBV20-1|TRBJ1-2
TGCAGTGCTAGGGACAGGGTGGCGTATGGCTACACCTTC
CSARDRVAYGYTF
>few|-|TRBV10-3|TRBJ2-5
TGTGCCATCAGTGTTTTGGGGGTGGCAGAGACCCAGTACTTC
CAISVLGVAETQYF
>few|-|TRBV5-1|TRBJ1-2
TGCGCCAGCAGCTTTGCGGAGCTGGGGAATGGCTACACCTTC
CASSFAELGNGYTF
>few|TRBD2|TRBV4-3|TRBJ2-5
TGCGCCAGCAGCGAAGGGACTAGCGGGGGAGAGACCCAGTACTTC
CASSEGTSGGETQYF
>few|-|TRBV15|TRBJ1-1
TGTGCCACCAGCGGCAAGAGCAGCGGGGGGACCACTGAAGCTTTCTTT
CATSGKSSGGTTEAFF
>few|TRBD1|TRBV4-3|TRBJ2-1
TGCGCCAGCAGCCGAGTTCAAGGGGGCCGCGAGGAGCAGTTCTTC
CASSRVQGGREEQFF
>-|TRBD1|TRBV7-9|TRBJ2-7
TGTGCCAGCAGGGACAGGGACGGCCACGAGCAGTACTTC
CASRDRDGHEQYF
>-|-|TRBV20-1|TRBJ2-7
TGCAGTGCTAACCCTGAAATCACTAGCGAGCAGTACTTC
CSANPEITSEQYF
>few|TRBD1|TRBV29-1|TRBJ1-2
TGCAGCGTGGGCAAGGACAGGGAGGGAGGCTACACCTTC
CSVGKDREGGYTF
>few|TRBD1|TRBV29-1|TRBJ2-7
TGCAGCGTTGAGAGGACAGGGTACTACGAGCAGTACTTC
CSVERTGYYEQYF
>-|-|TRBV2|TRBJ2-5
TGTGCCAGCAGAGCCGGTTCGGGGGTTGGGGAGACCCAGTACTTC
CASRAGSGVGETQYF
>many|-|TRBV6-5|TRBJ1-4
TGTGCCAGCAGTCATAATGAAAAACTGTTTTTT
CASSHNEKLFF
>-|-|TRBV15|TRBJ2-1
TGTGCCACCACGCCGGCTCCCCTTGTTGGAGATGAGCAGTTCTTC
CATTPAPLVGDEQFF
>once|-|TRBV20-1|TRBJ2-1
TGCAGTGCTAGAGATCCCCCCAGGTCCGCCAATGAGCAGTTCTTC
CSARDPPRSANEQFF
>-|TRBD2|TRBV5-1|TRBJ2-7
TGCGCCAGCAGCTTGGCGTCGCTAGCGGATGCCTACGAGCAGTACTTC
CASSLASLADAYEQYF
>-|TRBD1|TRBV30|TRBJ2-3
TGTGCCTGGAGTGTAAGGGGGACAGGCACAGATACGCAGTATTTT
CAWSVRGTGTDTQYF
>many|-|TRBV11-2|TRBJ1-5
TGTGCCAGCAGCTTATCTGATAGCAATCAGCCCCAGCATTTT
CASSLSDSNQPQHF
>many|-|TRBV6-2/TRBV6-3|TRBJ1-5
TGTGCCAGCAGTTCGGGGTATAGCAATCAGCCCCAGCATTTT
CASSSGYSNQPQHF
>few|TRBD2|TRBV9|TRBJ2-5
TGTGCCAGCAGCGAAGGACTAGCGGGAGTAGAGACCCAGTACTTC
CASSEGLAGVETQYF
>few|-|TRBV28|TRBJ1-4
TGTGCCAGCAGGATCCAGCAAAGAACTAATGAAAAACTGTTTTTT
CASRIQQRTNEKLFF
>-|-|TRBV29-1|TRBJ2-3
TGCAGCGTTGATGGGGCCCAGCAAACAGATACGCAGTATTTT
CSVDGAQQTDTQYF
>-|-|TRBV7-9|TRBJ1-1
TGTGCCAGCAGCTTAGTCTCTACAGTCCCCACTGAAGCTTTCTTT
CASSLVSTVPTEAFF
>-|TRBD2|TRBV15|TRBJ2-1
TGTGCCACCAGCCGTAGCGGGAGGGGTGGGGATGAGCAGTTCTTC
CATSRSGRGGDEQFF
>-|-|TRBV28|TRBJ2-7
TGTGCCAGCAGTTTAATGTTTTCAGGAGGTCGGGTATCCTACGAGCAGTACTTC
CASSLMFSGGRVSYEQYF
>few|-|TRBV29-1|TRBJ2-3
TGCAGCGTTTCGCAGGGGGGGACAGATACGCAGTATTTT
CSVSQGGTDTQYF